These T cell receptor beta chains were read from a single sample in a study of identical twins. TCRdb fed the 5' RACE reads into MiXCR, producing one record per CDR3 protein. This sample has roughly 350,000 distinct CDR3 sequences, with about 12% found just once. The sample also formed part of further work on yellow fever vaccine responses in identical twins.

The sequencing sample was made of CD8+ T cells sorted from blood. These receptors came from a woman aged 18-35 years in good health. CDR3s include the opening cysteine and the closing phenylalanine or tryptophan. A D gene is named only where the DNA matches it firmly. The size of a clone is reported for some rows only, either as once, few or many, or as a class for expanded clones.

D gene: .; clone size: .; V gene: TRBV2; J gene: TRBJ1-1; CDR3 protein: CASSEHSIIGVDTEAFF; CDR3 DNA: TGTGCCAGCAGTGAACATTCCATTATAGGTGTGGACACTGAAGCTTTCTTT
D gene: TRBD1; clone size: .; V gene: TRBV7-3; J gene: TRBJ2-5; CDR3 protein: CASSSTGGAETQYF; CDR3 DNA: TGTGCCAGCAGCTCTACAGGGGGCGCGGAGACCCAGTACTTC
D gene: TRBD2; clone size: few; V gene: TRBV5-1; J gene: TRBJ2-7; CDR3 protein: CASSLGLAGDEQCF; CDR3 DNA: TGCGCCAGCAGCTTGGGACTAGCGGGAGACGAGCAGTGCTTC
D gene: .; clone size: .; V gene: TRBV27; J gene: TRBJ2-3; CDR3 protein: CASSPSRGDTQYF; CDR3 DNA: TGTGCCAGCAGTCCCAGCCGGGGGGATACGCAGTATTTT
D gene: .; clone size: few; V gene: TRBV28; J gene: TRBJ1-6; CDR3 protein: CASKQRQENYNSPLHF; CDR3 DNA: TGTGCCAGCAAACAAAGACAGGAAAATTATAATTCACCCCTCCACTTT
D gene: TRBD2; clone size: many; V gene: TRBV28; J gene: TRBJ2-7; CDR3 protein: CASSLYGRAYEQYF; CDR3 DNA: TGTGCCAGCAGTTTATACGGGAGGGCCTACGAGCAGTACTTC
D gene: .; clone size: many; V gene: TRBV20-1; J gene: TRBJ2-7; CDR3 protein: CSARTGTFYEQYF; CDR3 DNA: TGCAGTGCTAGAACAGGGACCTTCTACGAGCAGTACTTC
D gene: .; clone size: few; V gene: TRBV11-2; J gene: TRBJ2-7; CDR3 protein: CASSFGTQTYEQYF; CDR3 DNA: TGTGCCAGCAGCTTTGGCACACAGACCTACGAGCAGTACTTC
D gene: TRBD2; clone size: many; V gene: TRBV29-1; J gene: TRBJ2-7; CDR3 protein: CSALAGNSYEQYF; CDR3 DNA: TGCAGCGCCTTAGCGGGAAACTCCTACGAGCAGTACTTC
D gene: TRBD2; clone size: .; V gene: TRBV14; J gene: TRBJ2-7; CDR3 protein: CASSGLAEANYDDQYF; CDR3 DNA: TGTGCCAGCAGCGGACTAGCGGAAGCTAACTACGACGATCAGTACTTC
D gene: TRBD1; clone size: .; V gene: TRBV28; J gene: TRBJ1-2; CDR3 protein: CASSSFPGTAYGYTF; CDR3 DNA: TGTGCCAGCAGTTCATTCCCCGGGACAGCCTATGGCTACACCTTC
D gene: .; clone size: many; V gene: TRBV20-1; J gene: TRBJ1-5; CDR3 protein: CSANSGNQPQHF; CDR3 DNA: TGCAGTGCTAATTCGGGCAATCAGCCCCAGCATTTT
D gene: .; clone size: few; V gene: TRBV5-6; J gene: TRBJ1-2; CDR3 protein: CASSLAAGYTF; CDR3 DNA: TGTGCCAGCAGCTTGGCGGCCGGCTACACCTTC
D gene: .; clone size: many; V gene: TRBV4-1; J gene: TRBJ1-3; CDR3 protein: CASSQATSYFAGNTIYF; CDR3 DNA: TGCGCCAGCAGCCAAGCTACTTCCTACTTCGCTGGAAACACCATATATTTT
D gene: TRBD2; clone size: .; V gene: TRBV29-1; J gene: TRBJ2-5; CDR3 protein: CSVDLRGLRQQETQYF; CDR3 DNA: TGCAGCGTTGATTTGCGGGGGTTAAGACAGCAAGAGACCCAGTACTTC
D gene: TRBD2; clone size: many; V gene: TRBV28; J gene: TRBJ2-7; CDR3 protein: CASSYGTSGSWYEQYF; CDR3 DNA: TGTGCCAGCAGTTACGGGACTAGCGGGAGTTGGTACGAGCAGTACTTC
D gene: .; clone size: .; V gene: TRBV20-1; J gene: TRBJ2-3; CDR3 protein: CSAKSVGGSTDTQYF; CDR3 DNA: TGCAGTGCCAAGTCTGTTGGGGGCAGCACAGATACGCAGTATTTT
D gene: .; clone size: few; V gene: TRBV5-1; J gene: TRBJ2-7; CDR3 protein: CASSLVYFGGLLLYEQYF; CDR3 DNA: TGCGCCAGCAGCTTGGTCTATTTCGGGGGTCTTCTCCTCTACGAGCAGTACTTC
D gene: .; clone size: few; V gene: TRBV7-8; J gene: TRBJ2-5; CDR3 protein: CASSLNGPGTYQETQYF; CDR3 DNA: TGTGCCAGCAGCTTAAACGGCCCAGGGACTTACCAAGAGACCCAGTACTTC
D gene: .; clone size: .; V gene: TRBV24-1; J gene: TRBJ2-3; CDR3 protein: CATSDDSLDTQYF; CDR3 DNA: TGTGCCACCAGTGATGACTCACTAGATACGCAGTATTTT
D gene: .; clone size: many; V gene: TRBV11-2; J gene: TRBJ2-2; CDR3 protein: CASSSDGTPNTGELFF; CDR3 DNA: TGTGCCAGCAGCTCCGACGGGACACCGAACACCGGGGAGCTGTTTTTT
D gene: .; clone size: .; V gene: TRBV13; J gene: TRBJ1-1; CDR3 protein: CASTRQVPRGAFF; CDR3 DNA: TGTGCCAGCACCAGACAGGTCCCACGAGGGGCTTTCTTT
D gene: .; clone size: .; V gene: TRBV20-1; J gene: TRBJ2-3; CDR3 protein: CSARGPDSTDTQYF; CDR3 DNA: TGCAGTGCTAGAGGGCCGGACAGCACAGATACGCAGTATTTT
D gene: TRBD1; clone size: few; V gene: TRBV6-1; J gene: TRBJ2-1; CDR3 protein: CASTNKAGTGVYNEQFF; CDR3 DNA: TGTGCCAGCACCAACAAGGCCGGGACAGGGGTATACAATGAGCAGTTCTTC